These T cell receptor beta chains were read from a single sample in a study of T cell changes during pregnancy in multiple sclerosis. The protocol was immunoSEQ multiplex PCR, while the TCRdb copy is restricted to in-frame clones and leaves out a portion. Altogether under 65,000 clones are present, 93% being singletons, with the ten largest covering roughly 2.6%. Specimen: CD8+ T cells from peripheral blood mononuclear cells, collected in the third trimester of pregnancy. Source of these receptors: a female donor with multiple sclerosis, enrolled in a pregnancy study. Both conserved end residues are part of each CDR3. The order of the fields is D gene, CDR3 length, J gene, V gene, CDR3 protein, CDR3 DNA. A D gene is named only where the DNA matches it firmly.

NA 14 TRBJ1-3 TRBV7-3 CASSLPPPGNTIYF TGTGCCAGCAGCTTACCCCCTCCTGGAAACACCATATATTTT
NA 16 TRBJ2-1 TRBV7-9 CASSLVPGFTYNEQFF TGTGCCAGCAGCTTGGTTCCAGGGTTTACCTACAATGAGCAGTTCTTC
NA 14 TRBJ2-5 TRBV13 CASSQVGGRETQYF TGTGCCAGCAGTCAAGTGGGGGGAAGAGAGACCCAGTACTTC
NA 12 TRBJ1-1 TRBV19 CASSIGRTEAFF TGTGCCAGTAGTATCGGGAGAACTGAAGCTTTCTTT
NA 13 TRBJ2-7 TRBV29-1 CSVVPGEAYEQYF TGCAGCGTTGTACCGGGAGAGGCCTACGAGCAGTACTTC
NA 14 TRBJ1-5 TRBV15 CATSFRALNQPQHF TGTGCCACCAGCTTCAGGGCTTTGAACCAGCCCCAGCATTTT
TRBD2 15 TRBJ2-7 TRBV5-4 CASSFSGGSSYEQYF TGTGCCAGCAGCTTTTCTGGCGGGAGCTCCTACGAGCAGTACTTC
NA 13 TRBJ2-7 TRBV7-9 CASSLPGWYEQYF TGTGCCAGCAGCTTACCGGGTTGGTACGAGCAGTACTTC
TRBD2 18 TRBJ2-3 TRBV10-2 CASSEPREGRFLTDTQYF TGCGCCAGCAGTGAGCCGCGGGAGGGCCGTTTTTTGACAGATACGCAGTATTTT
NA 17 TRBJ2-7 TRBV28 CASSLGVIGDNSYEQYF TGTGCCAGCAGTTTAGGCGTCATAGGGGACAATTCCTACGAGCAGTACTTC
TRBD2 16 TRBJ2-7 TRBV9 CASSPQLAGLSYEQYF TGTGCCAGCAGCCCTCAGCTAGCGGGGCTCTCCTACGAGCAGTACTTC
TRBD2 20 TRBJ2-3 TRBV4-3 CASSQDHALGLAGPTDTQYF TGCGCCAGCAGCCAAGATCACGCCTTAGGACTAGCGGGCCCCACAGATACGCAGTATTTT
TRBD1 14 TRBJ2-7 TRBV18 CASSPPQGAYEQYF TGTGCCAGCTCACCACCGCAGGGGGCCTACGAGCAGTACTTC
NA 15 TRBJ1-1 TRBV19 CASSTRNRVNTEAFF TGTGCCAGTAGTACGCGGAACAGGGTGAACACTGAAGCTTTCTTT
NA 14 TRBJ2-7 TRBV15 CATSRDVQVLEQYF TGTGCCACCAGCAGAGATGTGCAGGTTCTCGAGCAGTACTTC
TRBD2 12 TRBJ2-7 TRBV6-6 CASSNPGGEQYF TGTGCCAGCAGTAATCCGGGAGGGGAGCAGTACTTC
TRBD2 16 TRBJ2-7 TRBV30 CACFPNNLADGYEQYF TGTGCCTGCTTTCCTAACAACCTAGCGGATGGCTACGAGCAGTACTTC
NA 15 TRBJ1-3 TRBV27 CASSSYSSSGNTIYF TGTGCCAGCAGTTCATATTCGAGCTCTGGAAACACCATATATTTT
TRBD2 17 TRBJ2-1 TRBV2 CASRLKASGTRSNEQFF TGTGCCAGCCGTCTCAAGGCTAGCGGAACCCGCTCCAATGAGCAGTTCTTC